This TCR beta chain was captured in a study of blood T cell repertoires in COVID-19 (dated by TCRdb to 2019 to 2021). The study in broad terms: Collaborator samples came from the United States, Italy and Spain and covered acute and convalescent phases of COVID-19. The material from the prospective study consisted of cDNA or gDNA derived from T cells, B-cell-depleted T cells, or PBMCs. The dataset comprised deeply sampled blood TCRbeta repertoires from subjects exposed to, actively infected with, or recovered from COVID-19. A freely available public database, intended as a resource for researchers studying the immune response to SARS-CoV-2, is where the repertoires were released. The samples were drawn from the first 160 participants of the ongoing ImmuneRACE study and from 950 to 1,500 subjects provided by 6 global collaborators. The sample metadata nearly always contained a de-identified subject ID, COVID-19 status, age in years and sex. HLA class I and class II types, where available, came from metadata supplied by the sample provider rather than from assay-based typing.

Another Seattle source contributed samples from volunteer blood donors who had recovered from COVID-19. The collaborating institutions used their own protocols to collect whole blood in K2EDTA tubes. For TCRbeta analysis, collaborators shipped samples as frozen whole blood, isolated PBMCs, or DNA extracted from either of those sample types. The study at large found these results: How much clinical and demographic metadata was included differed by source and by participant, and the metadata was provided uncurated.

Turning to this clone: What this receptor recognizes is not known. The sample holds no much larger clone one base away, and base qualities are not on file.

TCRbeta CDR3 regions were amplified from genomic DNA using the immunoSEQ Assay, a bias-controlled multiplex PCR. The paper's data handling went like this. The number of nucleated cells in each sample was estimated by amplification of reference gene primers within the assay. To quantify the absolute abundance of each unique TCRbeta CDR3 rearrangement, sequence reads were collapsed and filtered. For each sample, productive Simpson clonality was calculated by taking the square root of Simpson's diversity index across productive rearrangements. TCRdb re-hosts the immuneACCESS table, in-frame sequences only. Its copies lack some clones; in the studies checked, an unresolved V gene accounts for under half of them, and the cause for the rest is not known. V and J calls plus clone size are reproduced from that table; the DNA served to infer D and trimming. The table for this sample lists some 150,000 clones; roughly 86% of them were counted only once. 3.9% of the sample comes from the top ten.

The receptor's source is a woman between 55 and 75 years old who had recovered from COVID-19. Sequenced input: peripheral blood.

The DNA sequence is as follows: TGTGCCAGCAGTCCAACCCCGACAGGGATAACCTACGAGCAGTACTTC. Translated, this gives CASSPTPTGITYEQYF. The V and J genes are TRBV28 and TRBJ2-7; the junction holds 7 bases that match TRBD1. Unmatched junction bases come to 12, with V trimmed by 5 bases and J by 2 bases. From the cysteine up to the phenylalanine, the CDR3 has a length of 16 residues. This entry keeps only the CDR3 DNA: 48 bases, framed from base 1. CDR1 MDHEN and CDR2 SYDVKM were looked up in the germline V gene.